This T cell receptor beta chain came from a study of blood T cell repertoires in COVID-19. Method: immunoSEQ multiplex PCR; TCRdb's copy keeps in-frame clones and lacks some. The table has roughly 24,000 clones, roughly 84% seen once; the top ten hold roughly a third. Source material: peripheral blood. This TCR was recovered from a human donor in a cohort sampled during active COVID-19.

The CDR3 loop is CASSFSGEDGNTIYF. CDR3 bases: TGTGCCAGCAGCTTTTCAGGGGAAGATGGAAACACCATATATTTT. The chain couples TRBV5-5 to TRBJ1-3, with D possibly TRBD1 on 6 matching bases. The germline V gene encodes CDR1 SGHKS and CDR2 YYEKEE (reference sequence). This CDR3 region has 15 residues. Trimming cost V 2 bases and J 3 bases, with 12 bases left between them.